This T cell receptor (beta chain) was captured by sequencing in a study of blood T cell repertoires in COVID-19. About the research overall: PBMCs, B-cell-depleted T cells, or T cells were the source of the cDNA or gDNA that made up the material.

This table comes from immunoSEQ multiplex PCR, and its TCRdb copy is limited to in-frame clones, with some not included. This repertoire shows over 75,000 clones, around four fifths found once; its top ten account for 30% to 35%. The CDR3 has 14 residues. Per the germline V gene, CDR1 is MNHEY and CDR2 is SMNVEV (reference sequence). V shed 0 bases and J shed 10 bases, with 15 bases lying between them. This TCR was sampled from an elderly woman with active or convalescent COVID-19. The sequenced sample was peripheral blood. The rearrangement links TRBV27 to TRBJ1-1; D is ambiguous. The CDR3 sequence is CASSLSRVSLRAFF. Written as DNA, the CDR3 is TGTGCCAGCAGTTTATCGAGGGTGAGTCTAAGAGCTTTCTTT.